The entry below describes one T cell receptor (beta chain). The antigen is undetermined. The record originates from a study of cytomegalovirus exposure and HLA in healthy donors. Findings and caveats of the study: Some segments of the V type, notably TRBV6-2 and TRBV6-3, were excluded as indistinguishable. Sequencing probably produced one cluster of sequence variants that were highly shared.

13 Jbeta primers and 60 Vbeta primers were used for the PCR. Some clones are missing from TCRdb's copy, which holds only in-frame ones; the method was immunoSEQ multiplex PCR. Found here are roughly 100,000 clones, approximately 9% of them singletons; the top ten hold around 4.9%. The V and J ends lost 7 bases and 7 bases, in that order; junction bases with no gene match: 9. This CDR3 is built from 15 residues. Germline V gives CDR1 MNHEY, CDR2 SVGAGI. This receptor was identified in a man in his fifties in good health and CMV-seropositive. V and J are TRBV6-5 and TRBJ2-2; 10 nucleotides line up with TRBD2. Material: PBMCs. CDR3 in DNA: TGTGCCAGCAAGGCGAGCGGGAGGGCCCTCGGGGAGCTGTTTTTT. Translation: CASKASGRALGELFF.